In this sample, the clone carrying this T cell receptor beta chain turned up a few times. What it binds is not known. The V and J ends lost 6 bases and 7 bases respectively, with 19 bases between them. CDR1 is MNHEY and CDR2 is SMNVEV in the germline V gene (reference sequence). The CDR3 spans 14 residues. The entry originates in a study of beta chain features in type 1 diabetes. Background on the study: Age, gender and cell yields were alike across patients and healthy donors. Whole-study results and caveats: TCRB CDR3s from Type 1 diabetes patients were moderately but significantly shorter in all four CD4+ subsets. Sampled from patients, naive, central memory and Treg TCRB repertoires appeared more similar than those sampled from healthy donors.

The isolated RNA, all of it, was reverse transcribed, so expressed TCRB transcripts were what got sequenced. The assay was immunoSEQ multiplex PCR, and TCRdb's table has in-frame clones only and misses some. Here the sample spans hundreds of thousands of clones, 17% being singletons. Sorting gave populations that all exceeded 98% purity. The source is a woman in her late teens or twenties in good health. The chain combines TRBV27 with TRBJ2-7, with D possibly matching TRBD2 (6 bases). Sequences were obtained from naive CD4+ T cells from blood. The CDR3 sequence: CASSRTRHGREQYF. The CDR3, as DNA: TGTGCCAGCAGCCGGACGAGACATGGGAGGGAGCAGTACTTC.